This TCR beta chain is from a study of Ad26.COV2.S vaccination and SARS-CoV-2 variants. Looked up from germline, CDR1 is MNHNS and CDR2 is SASEGT. This CDR3 comprises 14 residues. The V end lost 2 bases, the J end lost 4 bases, and 11 bases lay between the germline ends. The table came from immunoSEQ multiplex PCR; TCRdb's copy has only in-frame clones and leaves some out. The sample lists some 390,000 clones; less than 90% were seen once. Study-wide results and limits: Using TCR breadth and depth analyses may have led to underestimated total T cell responses.

This clone was picked up many times. Its antigen is as yet unknown. Treatment defined: over 15 received Ad26.COV2.S at low or high dose, single or two shots; several received placebo; per-sample allocation not given. All samples were drawn on day 63, counting from the first vaccine or placebo injection. The clonotype comes from a person between 18 and 65 years old who received the Ad26.COV2.S COVID-19 vaccine or a placebo. Sample: peripheral blood, taken in a trial of Ad26.COV2.S vaccine versus placebo. V is TRBV6-1 and J is TRBJ1-1, with D possibly being TRBD1 (6 bases). The CDR3 loop reads CASSERGGSTEAFF. The CDR3 nucleotides are TGTGCCAGCAGTGAAAGGGGGGGCAGCACTGAAGCTTTCTTT.